A selection of T cell receptor beta chains follows, all from one sample in a study of liver allograft versus peripheral blood T cells. TCRdb independently ran MiXCR on the reads; one entry per CDR3 protein. The table includes 9,000 to 10,000 distinct CDR3 sequences, roughly 20% detected once. The source is a human patient who had a liver transplant. Some of these T cells may belong to the graft donor. CDR3s include the opening cysteine and the closing phenylalanine or tryptophan. D genes are given only for firm matches. The size of a clone is reported for some rows only, either as once, few or many, or as a class for expanded clones.

V,size,J,D,CDR3,DNA
TRBV18,medium-sized,TRBJ2-7,-,CASSPQEGSYEQYF,TGTGCCAGCTCACCACAGGAGGGGTCCTACGAGCAGTACTTC
TRBV18,medium-sized,TRBJ1-2,TRBD1,CASSLGQGVLYGYTF,TGTGCCAGCTCTCTAGGACAGGGGGTTCTCTATGGCTACACCTTC
TRBV10-3,many,TRBJ1-5,-,CAISGVSGQPQHF,TGTGCCATCAGTGGAGTAAGTGGTCAGCCCCAGCATTTT
TRBV6-6,many,TRBJ1-3,-,CASTWGKAGNTIYF,TGTGCCAGCACCTGGGGGAAGGCTGGAAACACCATATATTTT
TRBV30,few,TRBJ1-3,-,CAWSTFASGGNTIYF,TGTGCCTGGAGTACCTTCGCTTCAGGGGGAAACACCATATATTTT
TRBV11-2,-,TRBJ2-7,TRBD2,CASRPSGGAYEQYF,TGTGCCAGCAGGCCTAGCGGGGGGGCCTACGAGCAGTACTTC
TRBV5-4,-,TRBJ2-3,TRBD2,CASSPGATGGSVDTQYF,TGTGCCAGCAGCCCGGGGGCCACGGGAGGGAGCGTGGATACGCAGTATTTT
TRBV12-3/TRBV12-4,-,TRBJ1-2,-,CASRPTSGAYGYTF,TGTGCCAGCAGGCCTACCAGTGGGGCCTATGGCTACACCTTC
TRBV6-1,medium-sized,TRBJ1-3,TRBD1,CASSEQTGRVSGNTIYF,TGTGCCAGCAGTGAACAGACAGGGCGCGTCTCTGGAAACACCATATATTTT
TRBV19,medium-sized,TRBJ1-1,-,CASSMGRGFMNTEAFF,TGTGCCAGTAGTATGGGGCGGGGGTTCATGAACACTGAAGCTTTCTTT
TRBV6-6,medium-sized,TRBJ2-7,-,CASSSETVYEQYF,TGTGCCAGCAGTTCGGAGACCGTCTACGAGCAGTACTTC
TRBV12-3/TRBV12-4,once,TRBJ2-3,-,CASSLGSNTQYF,TGTGCCAGCAGTTTAGGGTCGAATACGCAGTATTTT
TRBV18,medium-sized,TRBJ1-4,-,CASSAEGKLFF,TGTGCCAGCTCGGCCGAGGGAAAACTGTTTTTT
TRBV18,medium-sized,TRBJ1-4,TRBD1,CASSPRTGAQEKLFF,TGTGCCAGCTCACCTCGGACAGGGGCTCAGGAAAAACTGTTTTTT
TRBV6-1,medium-sized,TRBJ1-1,-,CASKTVMNTEAFF,TGTGCCAGCAAAACAGTCATGAACACTGAAGCTTTCTTT
TRBV7-2,medium-sized,TRBJ1-2,TRBD1,CASSFTGGGGYTF,TGTGCCAGCAGCTTTACAGGGGGCGGTGGCTACACCTTC
TRBV5-4,medium-sized,TRBJ1-1,-,CASSRVGGLNTEAFF,TGTGCCAGCAGCCGGGTAGGAGGACTGAACACTGAAGCTTTCTTT
TRBV5-5,-,TRBJ1-4,TRBD1,CASSLWQGDGHATNEKLFF,TGTGCCAGCAGCTTGTGGCAGGGGGACGGGCACGCAACTAATGAAAAACTGTTTTTT
TRBV7-2,-,TRBJ1-3,-,CASSPTREGNTIYF,TGTGCCAGCAGCCCCACACGCGAAGGAAACACCATATATTTT
TRBV9,-,TRBJ1-1,-,CASSPVRNTEAFF,TGTGCCAGCAGCCCTGTGCGGAACACTGAAGCTTTCTTT
TRBV6-5,many,TRBJ1-2,-,CASSPRQLPYYGYTF,TGTGCCAGCAGCCCCCGTCAACTGCCGTACTATGGCTACACCTTC
TRBV5-5,medium-sized,TRBJ1-2,-,CASSYRDTSGYTF,TGTGCCAGCAGCTACCGGGACACGAGCGGCTACACCTTC
TRBV29-1,medium-sized,TRBJ1-2,TRBD1,CSVEDSGQGYGYTF,TGCAGCGTTGAAGATTCGGGACAGGGGTATGGCTACACCTTC
TRBV20-1,-,TRBJ1-1,-,CSASRPGTEAFF,TGCAGTGCTAGCCGTCCGGGCACTGAAGCTTTCTTT
TRBV19,medium-sized,TRBJ1-5,-,CASSDRGIREYSNQPQHF,TGTGCCAGTAGCGACCGGGGTATCCGTGAATATAGCAATCAGCCCCAGCATTTT
TRBV12-3/TRBV12-4,once,TRBJ2-2,TRBD1,CASSILGGVTGELFF,TGTGCCAGCAGCATACTAGGGGGCGTCACCGGGGAGCTGTTTTTT
TRBV30,many,TRBJ1-2,-,CAWGRDRPFGYTF,TGTGCCTGGGGTCGGGACCGCCCTTTTGGCTACACCTTC
TRBV6-1,many,TRBJ2-7,-,CASSVVEGTHYEQYF,TGTGCCAGCAGTGTAGTCGAGGGGACGCACTACGAGCAGTACTTC
TRBV6-1,medium-sized,TRBJ1-5,-,CASSIQGKDQPQHF,TGTGCCAGCAGTATACAGGGAAAGGATCAGCCCCAGCATTTT
TRBV6-5,medium-sized,TRBJ1-2,-,CATSRGKGYGYTF,TGTGCCACCAGTAGAGGGAAGGGGTATGGCTACACCTTC
TRBV28,-,TRBJ1-2,-,CASRSHGGHGYTF,TGTGCCAGCAGATCCCACGGGGGACATGGCTACACCTTC
TRBV20-1,-,TRBJ1-1,-,CSAREPIRGGTEAFF,TGCAGTGCTAGAGAACCAATACGGGGTGGCACTGAAGCTTTCTTT
TRBV5-4,many,TRBJ2-7,TRBD1,CASSSGGQGIHEQYF,TGTGCCAGCAGCTCGGGCGGACAGGGAATCCACGAGCAGTACTTC
TRBV19,many,TRBJ2-5,-,CASSRLGQQETQYF,TGTGCCAGTAGTCGGCTCGGACAGCAAGAGACCCAGTACTTC
TRBV29-1,medium-sized,TRBJ1-1,-,CSVEEEEGITEAFF,TGCAGCGTTGAAGAAGAGGAGGGGATCACTGAAGCTTTCTTT
TRBV6-5,few,TRBJ1-1,-,CASSYFGAAKTEAFF,TGTGCCAGCAGTTACTTTGGGGCGGCGAAAACTGAAGCTTTCTTT
TRBV2,once,TRBJ1-2,-,CASSPQGMGYGYTF,TGTGCCAGCAGTCCCCAGGGAATGGGCTATGGCTACACCTTC
TRBV15,many,TRBJ1-2,-,CATSRGRTHGYTF,TGTGCCACCAGCAGGGGCAGGACCCATGGCTACACCTTC
TRBV18,medium-sized,TRBJ1-2,-,CASSPGQNYGYTF,TGTGCCAGCTCACCGGGGCAGAACTATGGCTACACCTTC
TRBV6-2/TRBV6-3,-,TRBJ1-2,-,CASSQEVRRAEATNYGYTF,TGTGCCAGCAGCCAAGAGGTCAGGAGAGCGGAGGCGACTAACTATGGCTACACCTTC
TRBV30,-,TRBJ1-2,-,CAWSNRVGYTF,TGTGCCTGGAGTAATAGGGTCGGCTACACCTTC
TRBV7-9,few,TRBJ1-5,-,CASSFDTLNQPQHF,TGTGCCAGCAGCTTCGACACACTCAATCAGCCCCAGCATTTT
TRBV6-5,medium-sized,TRBJ1-1,-,CASSYVRHTEAFF,TGTGCCAGCAGTTACGTTCGACACACTGAAGCTTTCTTT
TRBV6-1,few,TRBJ2-1,-,CASSERGTRSSYNEQFF,TGTGCCAGCAGTGAAAGGGGGACGAGGAGCTCCTACAATGAGCAGTTCTTC
TRBV5-6,medium-sized,TRBJ1-2,-,CASSQPGRGYGYTF,TGTGCCAGCAGCCAGCCAGGGAGGGGGTATGGCTACACCTTC
TRBV9,many,TRBJ1-2,TRBD1,CASSAPEPGQGYGYTF,TGTGCCAGCAGCGCTCCTGAACCGGGACAGGGCTATGGCTACACCTTC
TRBV5-4,few,TRBJ2-7,-,CASSLGRSSYEQYF,TGTGCCAGCAGCTTGGGACGGAGCTCCTACGAGCAGTACTTC
TRBV6-5,medium-sized,TRBJ1-2,-,CASSYSKGHYGYTF,TGTGCCAGCAGTTACTCGAAGGGACACTATGGCTACACCTTC
TRBV18,medium-sized,TRBJ1-5,-,CASSPSGTVGNQPQHF,TGTGCCAGCTCACCATCCGGGACGGTGGGCAATCAGCCCCAGCATTTT
TRBV5-4,few,TRBJ1-6,-,CASSFPGRTNSPLHF,TGTGCCAGCAGTTTTCCGGGACGAACTAATTCACCCCTCCACTTT
TRBV19,medium-sized,TRBJ1-3,-,CASSTDSGNTIYF,TGTGCCAGTAGTACGGACAGTGGAAACACCATATATTTT
TRBV5-4,few,TRBJ2-7,TRBD2,CASREDISLLGEQYF,TGTGCCAGCCGGGAGGACATTTCTCTTTTAGGCGAGCAGTACTTC
TRBV18,few,TRBJ1-5,-,CASSPYNQPQHF,TGTGCCAGCTCACCATATAATCAGCCCCAGCATTTT
TRBV18,-,TRBJ1-2,-,CASSLTGANYGYTF,TGTGCCAGCTCACTCACGGGGGCCAACTATGGCTACACCTTC
TRBV7-9,-,TRBJ2-7,-,CASSSSSGPLYSYEQYF,TGTGCCAGCAGCTCCAGCTCAGGGCCCCTTTACTCCTACGAGCAGTACTTC